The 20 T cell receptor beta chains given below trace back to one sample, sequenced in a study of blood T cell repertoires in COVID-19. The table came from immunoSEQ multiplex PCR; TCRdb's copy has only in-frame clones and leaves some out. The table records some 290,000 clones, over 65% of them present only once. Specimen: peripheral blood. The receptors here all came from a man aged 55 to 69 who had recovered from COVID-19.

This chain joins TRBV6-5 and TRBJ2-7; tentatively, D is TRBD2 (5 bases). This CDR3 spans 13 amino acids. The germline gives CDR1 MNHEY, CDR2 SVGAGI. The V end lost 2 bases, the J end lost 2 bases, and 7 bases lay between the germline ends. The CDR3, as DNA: TGTGCCAGCAGTTACCCGGGAACCTACGAGCAGTACTTC. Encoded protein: CASSYPGTYEQYF.

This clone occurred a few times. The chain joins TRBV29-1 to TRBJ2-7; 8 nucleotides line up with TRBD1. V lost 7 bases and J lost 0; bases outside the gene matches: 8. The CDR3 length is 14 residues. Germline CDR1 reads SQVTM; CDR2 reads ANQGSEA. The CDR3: CSALPGQDSYEQYF. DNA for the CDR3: TGCAGCGCCCTGCCGGGACAGGACTCCTACGAGCAGTACTTC.

CDR3 amino acids: CASSLRQNTYEQYF. The CDR3, as DNA: TGTGCCAGCAGCCTCCGACAGAACACCTACGAGCAGTACTTC. V gene TRBV7-8 combines with J gene TRBJ2-7; D is possibly TRBD1 (5 bases). V lost 5 bases and J lost 2, with 13 bases in between. Per the germline V gene, CDR1 is SGHVS and CDR2 is FQNEAQ. CDR3 length: 14 amino acids.

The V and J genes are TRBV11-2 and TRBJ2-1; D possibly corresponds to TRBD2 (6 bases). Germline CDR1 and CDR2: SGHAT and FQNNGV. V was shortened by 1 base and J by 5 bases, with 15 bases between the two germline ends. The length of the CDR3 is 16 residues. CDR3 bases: TGTGCCAGCAGCTTAGGTGCGGGGACCCGAAACAATGAGCAGTTCTTC. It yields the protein CASSLGAGTRNNEQFF.

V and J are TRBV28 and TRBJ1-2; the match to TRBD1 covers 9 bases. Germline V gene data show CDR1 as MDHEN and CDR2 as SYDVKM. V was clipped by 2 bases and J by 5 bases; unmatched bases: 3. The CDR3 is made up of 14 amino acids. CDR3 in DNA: TGTGCCAGCAGTTTAGACAGGGGGGGTTATGGCTACACCTTC. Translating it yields CASSLDRGGYGYTF.

CDR3 amino acids: CASSYSRRGPNTEAFF. The CDR3 DNA is TGTGCCAGCAGTTACTCTAGGAGGGGCCCGAACACTGAAGCTTTCTTT. The V gene is TRBV6-5, the J gene TRBJ1-1; D may be TRBD1 (5 bases). Trimming removed 0 bases from V and 1 base from J, with 12 bases in between. Germline CDR1 reads MNHEY; CDR2 reads SVGAGI. The CDR3 covers 16 residues.

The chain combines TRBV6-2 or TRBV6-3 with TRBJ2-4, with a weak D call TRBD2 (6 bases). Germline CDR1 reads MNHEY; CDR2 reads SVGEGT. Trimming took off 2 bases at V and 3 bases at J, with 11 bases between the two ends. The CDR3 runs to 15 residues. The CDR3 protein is CASSYGGLGKNIQYF. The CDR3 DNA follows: TGTGCCAGCAGTTACGGGGGGTTAGGCAAAAACATTCAGTACTTC.

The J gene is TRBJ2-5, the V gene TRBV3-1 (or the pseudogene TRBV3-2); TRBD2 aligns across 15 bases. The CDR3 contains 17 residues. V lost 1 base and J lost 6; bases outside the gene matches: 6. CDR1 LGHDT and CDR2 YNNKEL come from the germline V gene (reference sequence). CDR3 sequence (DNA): TGTGCCAGCAGCCAAGGGACTAGCGGGAGGGCCGGGAAGACCCAGTACTTC. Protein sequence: CASSQGTSGRAGKTQYF.

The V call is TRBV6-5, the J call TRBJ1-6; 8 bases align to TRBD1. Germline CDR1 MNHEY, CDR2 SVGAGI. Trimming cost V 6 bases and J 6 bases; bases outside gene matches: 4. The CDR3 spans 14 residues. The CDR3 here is CASRRDRGNSPLHF. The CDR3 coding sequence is TGTGCCAGCAGGCGCGACAGGGGTAATTCACCCCTCCACTTT.

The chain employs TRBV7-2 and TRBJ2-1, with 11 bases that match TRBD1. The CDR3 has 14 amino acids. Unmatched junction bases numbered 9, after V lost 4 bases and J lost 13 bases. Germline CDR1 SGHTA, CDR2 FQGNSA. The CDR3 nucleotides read TGTGCCAGCAGCTCCGCCTCCGGGACAGGGGGTCAGTTCTTC. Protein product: CASSSASGTGGQFF.

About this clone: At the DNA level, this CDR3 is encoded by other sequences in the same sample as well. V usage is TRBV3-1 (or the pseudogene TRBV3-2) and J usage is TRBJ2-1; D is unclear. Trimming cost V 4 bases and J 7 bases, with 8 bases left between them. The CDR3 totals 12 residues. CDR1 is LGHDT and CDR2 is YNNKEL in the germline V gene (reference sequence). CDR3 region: CASSRAGNEQFF. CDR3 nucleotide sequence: TGTGCCAGCAGCCGGGCTGGGAATGAGCAGTTCTTC.

Here the CDR3 reads CASSPRAGGSSGANVLTF. The CDR3 bases are TGCGCCAGCAGCCCGAGGGCGGGAGGCAGCTCTGGGGCCAACGTCCTGACTTTC. The chain combines TRBV5-1 with TRBJ2-6, with 8 nucleotides matching TRBD2. The CDR3 contains 18 residues. V shed 4 bases and J 0 bases; nucleotides not matched to a gene: 9. Germline V gene lookup returns CDR1 SGHRS and CDR2 YFSETQ.

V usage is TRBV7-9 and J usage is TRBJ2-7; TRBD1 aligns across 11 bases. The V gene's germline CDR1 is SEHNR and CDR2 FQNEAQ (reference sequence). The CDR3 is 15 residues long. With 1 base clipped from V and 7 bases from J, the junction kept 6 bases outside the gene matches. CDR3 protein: CASSLGDRGMEEQYF. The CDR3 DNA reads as TGTGCCAGCAGCTTAGGGGACAGGGGGATGGAAGAGCAGTACTTC.

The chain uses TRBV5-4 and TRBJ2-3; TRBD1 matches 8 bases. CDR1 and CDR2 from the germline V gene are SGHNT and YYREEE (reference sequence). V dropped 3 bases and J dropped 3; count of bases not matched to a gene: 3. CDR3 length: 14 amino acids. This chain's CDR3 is CASSYTGGTDTQYF. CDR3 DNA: TGTGCCAGCAGCTACACAGGGGGTACAGATACGCAGTATTTT. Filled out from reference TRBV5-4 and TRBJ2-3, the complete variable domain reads ETGVTQSPTHLIKTRGQQVTLRCSSQSGHNTVSWYQQALGQGPQFIFQYYREEENGRGNFPPRFSGLQFPNYSSELNVNALELDDSALYLCASSYTGGTDTQYFGPGTRLTVL.

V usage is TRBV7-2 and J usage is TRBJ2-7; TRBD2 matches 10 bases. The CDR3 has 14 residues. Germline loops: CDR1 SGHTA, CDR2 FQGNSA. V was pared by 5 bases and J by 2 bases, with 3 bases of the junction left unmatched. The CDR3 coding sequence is TGTGCCAGCAGCGAGAGCGGGGGGGCCTACGAGCAGTACTTC. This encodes CASSESGGAYEQYF.

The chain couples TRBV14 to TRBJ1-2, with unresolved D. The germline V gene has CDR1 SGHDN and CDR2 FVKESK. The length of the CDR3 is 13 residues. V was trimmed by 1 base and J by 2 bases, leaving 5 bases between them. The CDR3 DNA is TGTGCCAGCAGCCAAGCAGGAAACTATGGCTACACCTTC. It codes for CASSQAGNYGYTF.

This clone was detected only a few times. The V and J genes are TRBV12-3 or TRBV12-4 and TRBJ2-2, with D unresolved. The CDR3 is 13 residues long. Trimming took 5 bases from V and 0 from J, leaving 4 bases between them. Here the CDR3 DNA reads TGTGCCAGCAGTCCAACGAACACCGGGGAGCTGTTTTTT. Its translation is CASSPTNTGELFF.

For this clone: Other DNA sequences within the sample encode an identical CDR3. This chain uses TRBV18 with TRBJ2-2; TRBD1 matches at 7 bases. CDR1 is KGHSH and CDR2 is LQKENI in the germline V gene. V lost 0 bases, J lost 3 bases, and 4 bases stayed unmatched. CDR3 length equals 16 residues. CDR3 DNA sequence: TGTGCCAGCTCACCACCAGAGGGGGCCTACACCGGGGAGCTGTTTTTT. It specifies CASSPPEGAYTGELFF. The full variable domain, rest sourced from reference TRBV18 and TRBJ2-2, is NAGVMQNPRHLVRRRGQEARLRCSPMKGHSHVYWYRQLPEEGLKFMVYLQKENIIDESGMPKERFSAEFPKEGPSILRIQQVVRGDSAAYFCASSPPEGAYTGELFFGEGSRLTVL.

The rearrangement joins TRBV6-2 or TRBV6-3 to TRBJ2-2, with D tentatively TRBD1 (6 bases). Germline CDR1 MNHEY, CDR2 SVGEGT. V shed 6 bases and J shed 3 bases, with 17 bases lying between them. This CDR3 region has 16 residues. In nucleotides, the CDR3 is TGTGCCAGCAGCTCCCACACGACAGGCCACACCGGGGAGCTGTTTTTT. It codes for CASSSHTTGHTGELFF.

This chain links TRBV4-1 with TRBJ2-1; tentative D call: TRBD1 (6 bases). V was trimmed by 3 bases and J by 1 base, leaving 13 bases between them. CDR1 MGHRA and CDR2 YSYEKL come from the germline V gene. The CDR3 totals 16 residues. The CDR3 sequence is CASSHLQGASYNEQFF. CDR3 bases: TGCGCCAGCAGCCACCTACAGGGCGCTTCCTACAATGAGCAGTTCTTC.